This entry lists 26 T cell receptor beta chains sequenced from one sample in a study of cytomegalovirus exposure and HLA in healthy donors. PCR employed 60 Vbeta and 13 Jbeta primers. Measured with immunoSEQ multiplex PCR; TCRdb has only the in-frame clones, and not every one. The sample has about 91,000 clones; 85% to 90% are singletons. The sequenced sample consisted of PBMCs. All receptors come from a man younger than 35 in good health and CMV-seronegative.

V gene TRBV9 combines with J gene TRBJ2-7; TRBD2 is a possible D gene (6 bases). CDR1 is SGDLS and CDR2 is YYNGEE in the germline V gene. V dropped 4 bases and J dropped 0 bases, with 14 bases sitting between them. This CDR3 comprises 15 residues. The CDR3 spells CASSPQEAGSYEQYF. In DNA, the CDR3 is TGTGCCAGCAGCCCCCAGGAAGCGGGCTCCTACGAGCAGTACTTC.

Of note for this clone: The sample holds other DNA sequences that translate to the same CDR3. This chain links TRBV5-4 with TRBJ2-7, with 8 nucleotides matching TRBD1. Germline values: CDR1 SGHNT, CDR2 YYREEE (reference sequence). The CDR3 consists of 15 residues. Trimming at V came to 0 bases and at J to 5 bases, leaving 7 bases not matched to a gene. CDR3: CASSLAGTGVHEQYF. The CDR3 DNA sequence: TGTGCCAGCAGCTTGGCGGGGACAGGAGTACACGAGCAGTACTTC.

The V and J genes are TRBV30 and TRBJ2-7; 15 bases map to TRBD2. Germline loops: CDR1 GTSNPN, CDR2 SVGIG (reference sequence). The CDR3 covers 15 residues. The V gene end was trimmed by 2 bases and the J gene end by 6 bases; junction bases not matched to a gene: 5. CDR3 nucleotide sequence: TGTGCCTGGAGTACCCGGACTAGCGGGAGGGCCGAGCAGTACTTC. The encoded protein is CAWSTRTSGRAEQYF.

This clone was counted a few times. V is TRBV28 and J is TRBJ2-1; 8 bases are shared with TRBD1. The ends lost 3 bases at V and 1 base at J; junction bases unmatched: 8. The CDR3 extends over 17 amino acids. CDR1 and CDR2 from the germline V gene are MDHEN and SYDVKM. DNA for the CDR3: TGTGCCAGCAGTTTCATCTCGGACAGGGTATCCTACAATGAGCAGTTCTTC. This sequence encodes CASSFISDRVSYNEQFF. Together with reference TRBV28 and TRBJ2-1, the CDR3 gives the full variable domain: DVKVTQSSRYLVKRTGEKVFLECVQDMDHENMFWYRQDPGLGLRLIYFSYDVKMKEKGDIPEGYSVSREKKERFSLILESASTNQTSMYLCASSFISDRVSYNEQFFGPGTRLTVL.

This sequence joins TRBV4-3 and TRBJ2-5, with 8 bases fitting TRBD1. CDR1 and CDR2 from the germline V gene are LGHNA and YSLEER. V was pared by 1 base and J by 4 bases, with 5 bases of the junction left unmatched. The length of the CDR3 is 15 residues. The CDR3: CASSQGTGSAETQYF. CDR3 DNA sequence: TGCGCCAGCAGCCAAGGGACAGGGTCGGCAGAGACCCAGTACTTC.

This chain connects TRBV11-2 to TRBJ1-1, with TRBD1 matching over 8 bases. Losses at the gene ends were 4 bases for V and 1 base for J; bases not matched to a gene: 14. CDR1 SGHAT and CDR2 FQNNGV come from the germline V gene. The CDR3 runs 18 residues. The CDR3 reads CASSSIRQGNGRNTEAFF. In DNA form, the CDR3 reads TGTGCCAGCAGCTCAATTCGACAGGGGAATGGAAGGAACACTGAAGCTTTCTTT.

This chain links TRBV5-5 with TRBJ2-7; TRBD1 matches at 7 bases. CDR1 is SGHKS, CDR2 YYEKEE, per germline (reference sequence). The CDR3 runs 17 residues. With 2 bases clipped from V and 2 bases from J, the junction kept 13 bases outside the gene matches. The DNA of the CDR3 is TGTGCCAGCAGCTTTGGGCGGGTGTGGGACAGTGCCTACGAGCAGTACTTC. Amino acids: CASSFGRVWDSAYEQYF.

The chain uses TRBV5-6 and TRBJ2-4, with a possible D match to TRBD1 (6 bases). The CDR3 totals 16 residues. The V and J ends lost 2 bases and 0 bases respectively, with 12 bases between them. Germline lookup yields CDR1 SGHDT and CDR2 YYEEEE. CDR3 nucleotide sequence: TGTGCCAGCAGCTTAGGGGGACAATTAGCCAAAAACATTCAGTACTTC. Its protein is CASSLGGQLAKNIQYF.

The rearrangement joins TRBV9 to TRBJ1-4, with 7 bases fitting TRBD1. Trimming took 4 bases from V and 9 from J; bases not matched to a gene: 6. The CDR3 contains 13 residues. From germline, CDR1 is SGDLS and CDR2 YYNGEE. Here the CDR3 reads CASSLRTGQKLFF. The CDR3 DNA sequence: TGTGCCAGCAGCTTGCGGACAGGACAAAAACTGTTTTTT.

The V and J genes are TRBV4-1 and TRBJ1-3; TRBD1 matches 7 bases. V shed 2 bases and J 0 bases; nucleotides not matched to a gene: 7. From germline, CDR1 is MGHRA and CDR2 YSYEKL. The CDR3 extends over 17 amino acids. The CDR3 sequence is CASSQTRQGSSGNTIYF. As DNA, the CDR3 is TGCGCCAGCAGCCAAACTCGACAGGGAAGCTCTGGAAACACCATATATTTT.

As DNA, the CDR3 is TGTGCCAGCAGCTCGAGGGGAGGAGAGACCCAGTACTTC. It codes for CASSSRGGETQYF. The chain combines TRBV7-3 with TRBJ2-5; possible D gene TRBD2, 6 bases. V lost 4 bases and J 4 bases, leaving 10 bases between the germline ends. There are 13 residues in the CDR3. Germline V lookup: CDR1 SGHTA, CDR2 FQGTGA.

The CDR3 DNA reads TGTGCCAGCAGTAATCAAGGGGTAGTACAGGACGACCGTGACACCATATATTTT. It yields the protein CASSNQGVVQDDRDTIYF. The chain joins TRBV27 to TRBJ1-3; D possibly corresponds to TRBD1 (5 bases). Germline CDR1 is MNHEY and CDR2 is SMNVEV (reference sequence). This CDR3 spans 18 amino acids. V was clipped by 5 bases and J by 8 bases, with 28 bases between them.

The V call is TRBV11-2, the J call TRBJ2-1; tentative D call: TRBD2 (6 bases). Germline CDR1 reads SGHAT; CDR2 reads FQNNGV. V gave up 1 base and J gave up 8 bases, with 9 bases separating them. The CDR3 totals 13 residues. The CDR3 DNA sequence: TGTGCCAGCAGCTTAGGAGAGCGGGATGAGCAGTTCTTC. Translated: CASSLGERDEQFF. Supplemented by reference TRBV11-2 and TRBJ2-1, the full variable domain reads EAGVAQSPRYKIIEKRQSVAFWCNPISGHATLYWYQQILGQGPKLLIQFQNNGVVDDSQLPKDRFSAERLKGVDSTLKIQPAKLEDSAVYLCASSLGERDEQFFGPGTRLTVL.

CDR3 nucleotide sequence: TGTGCCAGTAGTATTGTCGGGAGAACTAATGAGCAGTTCTTC. Encoded protein: CASSIVGRTNEQFF. The rearrangement uses TRBV19 and TRBJ2-1; D possibly corresponds to TRBD2 (6 bases). The CDR3 runs to 14 residues. The V end was cut by 3 bases, the J end by 7 bases, with 13 bases between. The V gene's germline CDR1 is LNHDA and CDR2 SQIVND (reference sequence). The variable domain in full, completed from reference TRBV19 and TRBJ2-1, reads DGGITQSPKYLFRKEGQNVTLSCEQNLNHDAMYWYRQDPGQGLRLIYYSQIVNDFQKGDIAEGYSVSREKKESFPLTVTSAQKNPTAFYLCASSIVGRTNEQFFGPGTRLTVL.

The CDR3 is CSVDPTGMNTEAFF. CDR3 DNA: TGCAGCGTTGACCCGACAGGGATGAACACTGAAGCTTTCTTT. The chain uses TRBV29-1 and TRBJ1-1; 7 positions match TRBD1. Germline V gives CDR1 SQVTM, CDR2 ANQGSEA. The CDR3 has 14 amino acids. Trimming cost V 3 bases and J 0 bases; bases outside gene matches: 4.

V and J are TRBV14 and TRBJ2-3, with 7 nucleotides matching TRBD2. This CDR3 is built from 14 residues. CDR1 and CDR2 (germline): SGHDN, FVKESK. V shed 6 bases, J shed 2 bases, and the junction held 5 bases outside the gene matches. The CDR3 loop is CASRYRDYTDTQYF. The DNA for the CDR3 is TGTGCCAGCAGATACCGGGACTACACAGATACGCAGTATTTT.

DNA of the CDR3: TGTGCCAGCAGTACCCACAGGGGGAATAATGAGCAGTTCTTC. Its translation: CASSTHRGNNEQFF. This chain uses TRBV27 with TRBJ2-1; the match to TRBD1 covers 8 bases. Unmatched junction bases numbered 7, after V lost 5 bases and J lost 7 bases. The CDR3 has 14 amino acids. Germline V gene data show CDR1 as MNHEY and CDR2 as SMNVEV (reference sequence).

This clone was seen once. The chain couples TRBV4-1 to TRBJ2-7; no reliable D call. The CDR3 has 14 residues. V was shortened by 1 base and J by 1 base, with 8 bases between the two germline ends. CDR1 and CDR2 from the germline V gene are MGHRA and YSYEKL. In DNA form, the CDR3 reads TGCGCCAGCAGCCAAGGTTTGTTATCCTACGAGCAGTACTTC. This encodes CASSQGLLSYEQYF.

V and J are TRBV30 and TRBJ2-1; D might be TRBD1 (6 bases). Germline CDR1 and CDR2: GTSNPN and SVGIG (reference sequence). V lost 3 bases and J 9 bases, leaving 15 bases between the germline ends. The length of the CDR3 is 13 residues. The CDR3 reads CAWSANRALEQFF. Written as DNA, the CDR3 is TGTGCCTGGAGCGCGAACAGGGCTCTTGAGCAGTTCTTC.

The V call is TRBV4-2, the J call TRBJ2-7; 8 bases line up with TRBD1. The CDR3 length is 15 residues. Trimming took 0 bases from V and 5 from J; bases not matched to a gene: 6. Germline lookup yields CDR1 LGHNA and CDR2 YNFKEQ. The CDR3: CASSQETGGLDEQYF. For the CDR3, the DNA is TGTGCCAGCAGCCAAGAAACAGGGGGTCTCGACGAGCAGTACTTC.

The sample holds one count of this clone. CDR3 amino acids: CASKEVASGNTIYF. The CDR3 nucleotides are TGTGCCAGCAAGGAGGTCGCCTCTGGAAACACCATATATTTT. The V gene is TRBV6-1, the J gene TRBJ1-3; D unclear. CDR1 MNHNS and CDR2 SASEGT come from the germline V gene. The CDR3 spans 14 residues. V lost 7 bases to trimming and J lost 0 bases, with 10 bases between them.

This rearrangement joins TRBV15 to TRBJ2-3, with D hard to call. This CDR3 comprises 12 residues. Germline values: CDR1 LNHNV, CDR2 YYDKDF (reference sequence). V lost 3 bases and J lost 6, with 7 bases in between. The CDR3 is CATSSWSDTQYF. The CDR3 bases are TGTGCCACCAGCAGCTGGAGTGATACGCAGTATTTT.

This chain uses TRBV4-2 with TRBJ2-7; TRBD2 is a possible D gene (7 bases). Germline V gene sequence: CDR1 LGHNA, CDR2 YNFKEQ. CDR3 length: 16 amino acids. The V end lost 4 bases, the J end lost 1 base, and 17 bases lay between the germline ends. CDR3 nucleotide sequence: TGTGCCAGCAGCCGAACGGGGGGCGCAAGATCCTACGAGCAGTACTTC. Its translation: CASSRTGGARSYEQYF.

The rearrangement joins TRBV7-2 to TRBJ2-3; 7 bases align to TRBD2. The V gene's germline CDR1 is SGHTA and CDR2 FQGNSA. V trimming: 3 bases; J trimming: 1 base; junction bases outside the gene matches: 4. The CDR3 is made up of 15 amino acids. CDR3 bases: TGTGCCAGCAGCTTGGATCTAGCGGGCACAGATACGCAGTATTTT. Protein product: CASSLDLAGTDTQYF.

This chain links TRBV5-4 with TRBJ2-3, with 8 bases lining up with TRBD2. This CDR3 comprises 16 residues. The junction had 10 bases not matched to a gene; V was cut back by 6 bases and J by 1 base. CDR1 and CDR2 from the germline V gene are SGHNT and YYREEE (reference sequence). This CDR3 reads CASKPGGGGGTDTQYF. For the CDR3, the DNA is TGTGCCAGCAAACCCGGGGGGGGAGGAGGCACAGATACGCAGTATTTT.

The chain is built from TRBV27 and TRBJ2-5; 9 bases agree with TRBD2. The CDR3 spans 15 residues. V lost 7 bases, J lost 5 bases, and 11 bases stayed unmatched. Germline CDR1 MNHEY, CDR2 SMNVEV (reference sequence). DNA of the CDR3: TGTGCCAGCAAGTCCAGTAGCGGGAGAAGGGAGACCCAGTACTTC. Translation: CASKSSSGRRETQYF.